Listed below are T cell receptor beta chains from one sample, sequenced in a study of blood T cell repertoires in COVID-19. The repertoire was sequenced with immunoSEQ multiplex PCR; TCRdb's copy has only in-frame clones and lacks some. The repertoire holds some 120,000 clones, more than 80% seen once, with more than 9% in the top ten. Sequencing was performed on peripheral blood. The receptors come from a human donor in a cohort sampled during active COVID-19. Both conserved end residues are part of each CDR3. Each record gives: D gene, V gene, J gene, clone size, CDR3 protein, CDR3 DNA. The D gene is left open where the match is weak. A row's size may be missing; if present it is once, few, many or a size class.

D: TRBD1
V: TRBV15
J: TRBJ2-4
size: few
CDR3: CATSRADRGASGIQYF
DNA: TGTGCCACCAGCAGAGCGGACAGGGGCGCGTCAGGCATTCAGTACTTC

D: TRBD2
V: TRBV3-1/TRBV3-2
J: TRBJ2-3
size: NA
CDR3: CASSQDAGGPPDTQYF
DNA: TGTGCCAGCAGCCAAGACGCGGGGGGGCCCCCAGATACGCAGTATTTT

D: NA
V: TRBV18
J: TRBJ1-1
size: NA
CDR3: CASSPEALRTEAFF
DNA: TGTGCCAGCTCACCAGAGGCCTTACGCACTGAAGCTTTCTTT

D: NA
V: TRBV5-5
J: TRBJ1-1
size: NA
CDR3: CASSPVTGTNTEAFF
DNA: TGTGCCAGCAGCCCAGTTACAGGGACGAACACTGAAGCTTTCTTT

D: NA
V: TRBV7-2
J: TRBJ1-4
size: NA
CDR3: CASSLAADRRFGVTNEKLFF
DNA: TGTGCCAGCAGCTTAGCCGCAGACAGGCGATTTGGGGTGACTAATGAAAAACTGTTTTTT

D: NA
V: TRBV3-1/TRBV3-2
J: TRBJ1-3
size: NA
CDR3: CASSQTEGNTIYF
DNA: TGTGCCAGCAGCCAGACAGAAGGAAACACCATATATTTT

D: TRBD1
V: TRBV7-6
J: TRBJ1-4
size: NA
CDR3: CASSLAWWGTGGEKLFF
DNA: TGTGCCAGCAGCTTAGCGTGGTGGGGGACAGGGGGTGAAAAACTGTTTTTT

D: TRBD1
V: TRBV2
J: TRBJ2-7
size: few
CDR3: CASRENRGGTYEQYF
DNA: TGTGCCAGCAGGGAGAACAGGGGTGGGACCTACGAGCAGTACTTC

D: NA
V: TRBV6-6
J: TRBJ1-2
size: NA
CDR3: CASSYSAVGGGYGYTF
DNA: TGTGCCAGCAGTTACTCAGCAGTCGGCGGCGGCTATGGCTACACCTTC

D: NA
V: TRBV7-8
J: TRBJ2-2
size: NA
CDR3: CASSLSPGSGELFF
DNA: TGTGCCAGCAGCTTATCCCCGGGGTCAGGGGAGCTGTTTTTT

D: NA
V: TRBV15
J: TRBJ2-3
size: NA
CDR3: CATSGNLGTDTQYF
DNA: TGTGCCACCAGCGGAAATCTAGGCACAGATACGCAGTATTTT

D: TRBD1
V: TRBV2
J: TRBJ2-7
size: NA
CDR3: CASTYGRDRAEQYF
DNA: TGTGCCAGCACATACGGGCGGGACAGGGCCGAGCAGTACTTC

D: NA
V: TRBV7-2
J: TRBJ2-5
size: NA
CDR3: CASSRSQETQYF
DNA: TGTGCCAGCAGCCGCAGCCAAGAGACCCAGTACTTC

D: NA
V: TRBV20-1
J: TRBJ2-1
size: NA
CDR3: CSARDHHEQFF
DNA: TGCAGTGCTCGGGATCACCATGAGCAGTTCTTC

D: TRBD1
V: TRBV11-2
J: TRBJ2-7
size: NA
CDR3: CASSSGQGAREQYF
DNA: TGTGCCAGCAGCTCCGGACAGGGGGCTCGGGAGCAGTACTTC

D: NA
V: TRBV5-1
J: TRBJ1-3
size: NA
CDR3: CASRQEQSGNTIYF
DNA: TGCGCCAGCAGACAGGAGCAGTCCGGAAACACCATATATTTT

D: NA
V: TRBV19
J: TRBJ1-4
size: once
CDR3: CASMENEKLFF
DNA: TGTGCCAGTATGGAGAATGAAAAACTGTTTTTT

D: NA
V: TRBV13
J: TRBJ2-1
size: NA
CDR3: CASSLGGHDNEQFF
DNA: TGTGCCAGCAGCTTAGGGGGCCACGACAATGAGCAGTTCTTC